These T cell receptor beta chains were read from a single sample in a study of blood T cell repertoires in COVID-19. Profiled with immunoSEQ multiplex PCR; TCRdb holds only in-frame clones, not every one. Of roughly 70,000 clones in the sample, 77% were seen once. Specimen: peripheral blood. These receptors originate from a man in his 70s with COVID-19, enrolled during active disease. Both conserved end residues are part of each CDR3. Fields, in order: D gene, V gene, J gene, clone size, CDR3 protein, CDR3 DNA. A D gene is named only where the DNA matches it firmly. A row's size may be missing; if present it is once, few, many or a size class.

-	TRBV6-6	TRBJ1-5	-	CASSSMTSRNQPQHF	TGTGCCAGCAGTTCCATGACTTCGAGAAATCAGCCCCAGCATTTT
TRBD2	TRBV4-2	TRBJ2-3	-	CASSQAGGGDSTQYF	TGTGCCAGCAGCCAAGCAGGCGGGGGGGATAGCACGCAGTATTTT
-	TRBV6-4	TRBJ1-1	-	CASSPNQGFTEAFF	TGTGCCAGCAGTCCAAATCAGGGTTTCACTGAAGCTTTCTTT
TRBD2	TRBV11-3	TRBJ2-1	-	CASSFGLAGSRHEQFF	TGTGCCAGCAGCTTTGGACTAGCGGGAAGCAGGCATGAGCAGTTCTTC
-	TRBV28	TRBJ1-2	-	CASSPHPGGYTF	TGTGCCAGCAGCCCTCATCCCGGTGGCTACACCTTC
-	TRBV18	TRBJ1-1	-	CASSPGQLNTEAFF	TGTGCCAGCTCACCAGGGCAATTGAACACTGAAGCTTTCTTT
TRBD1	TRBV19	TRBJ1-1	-	CASTGTGGWYTEAFF	TGTGCCAGTACCGGGACAGGGGGCTGGTACACTGAAGCTTTCTTT
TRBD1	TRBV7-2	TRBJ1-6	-	CASSADRGVSSPLHF	TGTGCCAGCAGCGCGGACAGGGGAGTGTCTTCACCCCTCCACTTT
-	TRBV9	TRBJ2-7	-	CASSEGAGSSYEQYF	TGTGCCAGCAGCGAGGGAGCGGGCAGCTCCTACGAGCAGTACTTC
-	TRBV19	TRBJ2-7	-	CASSNAAGRDEQYF	TGTGCCAGTAGTAACGCGGCGGGACGTGACGAGCAGTACTTC
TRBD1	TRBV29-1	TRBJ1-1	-	CSVVRAGTGGFSTEAFF	TGCAGCGTTGTACGCGCCGGGACAGGGGGCTTTAGCACTGAAGCTTTCTTT
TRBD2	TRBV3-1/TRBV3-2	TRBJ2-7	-	CASSQVPGLAGGPYEQYF	TGTGCCAGCAGCCAAGTCCCGGGACTAGCGGGAGGGCCTTACGAGCAGTACTTC
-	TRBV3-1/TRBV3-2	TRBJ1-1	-	CASSQDLRKTEAFF	TGTGCCAGCAGCCAAGACTTGCGGAAGACTGAAGCTTTCTTT
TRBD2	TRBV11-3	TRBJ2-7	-	CASSLAGLAGDGEQYF	TGTGCCAGCAGCTTAGCAGGGCTAGCGGGAGACGGTGAGCAGTACTTC
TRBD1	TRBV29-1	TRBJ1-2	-	CSVRGQGAEGYGYTF	TGCAGCGTGAGGGGGCAGGGGGCTGAAGGCTATGGCTACACCTTC
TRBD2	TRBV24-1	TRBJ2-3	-	CATSDFGGRGQDTQYF	TGTGCCACCAGTGATTTCGGCGGGAGAGGGCAAGATACGCAGTATTTT
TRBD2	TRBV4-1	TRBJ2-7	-	CASSHAQLAGGPDEQYF	TGCGCCAGCAGCCACGCCCAGCTAGCGGGAGGGCCCGACGAGCAGTACTTC
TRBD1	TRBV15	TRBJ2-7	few	CATSREGTGGYEQYF	TGTGCCACCAGCAGAGAGGGGACAGGGGGTTACGAGCAGTACTTC
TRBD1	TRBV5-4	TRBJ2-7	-	CASSPPGQGAYEQYF	TGTGCCAGCAGCCCCCCGGGACAGGGGGCTTACGAGCAGTACTTC
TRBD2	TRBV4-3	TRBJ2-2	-	CASSQDLPSGARRTGELFF	TGCGCCAGCAGCCAAGATCTCCCTAGCGGGGCCCGTCGCACCGGGGAGCTGTTTTTT
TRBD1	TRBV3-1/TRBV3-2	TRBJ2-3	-	CASSQDRDRGTDTQYF	TGTGCCAGCAGCCAAGACCGGGACAGGGGGACAGATACGCAGTATTTT
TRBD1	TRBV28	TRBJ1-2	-	CASSPATGLYGYTF	TGTGCCAGCAGTCCCGCGACAGGGCTCTATGGCTACACCTTC
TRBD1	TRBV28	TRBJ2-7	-	CASWTGNNEQYF	TGTGCCAGCTGGACAGGGAACAACGAGCAGTACTTC
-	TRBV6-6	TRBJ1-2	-	CASDTSGYGYTF	TGTGCCAGCGATACCTCGGGGTATGGCTACACCTTC
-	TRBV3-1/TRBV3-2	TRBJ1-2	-	CASSQDGTLRAGYTF	TGTGCCAGCAGCCAGGACGGGACACTACGGGCTGGCTACACCTTC
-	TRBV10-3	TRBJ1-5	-	CAISASGGAYNQPQHF	TGTGCCATCAGTGCCTCGGGAGGGGCCTACAATCAGCCCCAGCATTTT
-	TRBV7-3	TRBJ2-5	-	CASSAYGTHQETQYF	TGTGCCAGCAGCGCCTACGGGACTCACCAAGAGACCCAGTACTTC
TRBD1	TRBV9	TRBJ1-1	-	CASSPRAGGFTEAFF	TGTGCCAGCAGCCCCCGCGCAGGGGGCTTCACTGAAGCTTTCTTT